This TCR beta chain appears in the sequencing data of a study of beta chain features in type 1 diabetes. Study observations and caveats: Type 1 diabetes patients had TCRB CDR3s that were shorter (moderately but significantly so) in all four CD4+ subsets. VDJ junctions sequenced from type 1 diabetes patients showed fewer insertions and more deletions.

As regards this clone: What it recognizes is unknown.

As every portion of the isolated RNA was reverse transcribed, the sequencing read expressed TCRB transcripts. Sequencing was performed with immunoSEQ multiplex PCR; in TCRdb, only in-frame clones are kept and a portion is missing. In the table there are around 160,000 clones, 8% to 8.5% of which are singletons. Deletions cut 4 bases from V and 8 bases from J, with 17 bases between. CDR3 length: 13 residues. CDR1 is GTSNPN, CDR2 SVGIG, per germline (reference sequence). The genes are TRBV30 and TRBJ1-2; no reliable D call. Sequenced material: central memory CD4+ T cells from blood. The TCR sequence derives from a woman younger than 35 with type 1 diabetes. This chain's CDR3 is CAWTQDRGGGYTF. Here the CDR3 DNA reads TGTGCCTGGACCCAAGATCGGGGAGGCGGCTACACCTTC. Looking up the rest from reference TRBV30 and TRBJ1-2 gives the full variable domain: SQTIHQWPATLVQPVGSPLSLECTVEGTSNPNLYWYRQAAGRGLQLLFYSVGIGQISSEVPQNLSASRPQDRQFILSSKKLLLSDSGFYLCAWTQDRGGGYTFGSGTRLTVV.